This TCR beta chain was captured by sequencing in a study of blood T cells in healthy people across ages. Study observations and caveats: Diversity estimates from one million T cells were considered underestimates.

Sample-barcoded 5' priming and a J-beta primer mix drove a second PCR of roughly 7 to 11 cycles. TCRdb itself ran the 5' RACE reads through MiXCR, one entry per CDR3 protein. There are some 760,000 distinct CDR3 sequences in the sample; about 25% occur only once, and approximately 3.7% lies in the top ten. The table lists this clonotype with a few counts. Its antigen remains unidentified. The CDR3 contains 15 residues. The germline V and J ends were trimmed by 11 bases and 0 bases, with 14 bases remaining between them. The germline gives CDR1 SGHTA, CDR2 FQGNSA. Every sample gave at least 5 micrograms of total RNA when it was extracted. These records were also assigned to another study, of T cells of mothers and their children. This second report adds: The study obtained over 8.5 million TCR beta CDR3 reads per mother and some 3 million per child.

The genes are TRBV7-2 and TRBJ2-6; D is unresolved. Sequenced material: blood. This clonotype originated in a boy younger than 18 in good health. The CDR3, as DNA: TGTGCCGGTAAGGCCCATTACTCTGGGGCCAACGTCCTGACTTTC. It encodes CAGKAHYSGANVLTF.